This T cell receptor (beta chain) is drawn from a study of blood T cell repertoires in COVID-19. Overall study context: Spain, Italy and the United States supplied samples that represented acute and convalescent COVID-19. The cDNA or gDNA used as material had been derived from T cells, B-cell-depleted T cells, or PBMCs.

Per the authors' pipeline: Estimates of nucleated cell counts were drawn from the amplification of reference gene primers. The method was immunoSEQ multiplex PCR; TCRdb's version includes in-frame clones alone and lacks a portion of them. V and J calls and clone size come straight from that table; D and trimming were deduced from the DNA. The table includes roughly 120,000 clones, 90% detected once. With V trimmed by 1 base and J by 2 bases, 5 bases remained unmatched. The CDR3 is made up of 16 amino acids. Germline CDR1 is SEHNR and CDR2 is FQNEAQ (reference sequence). The clonotype originates from a man aged 45-65 years with active COVID-19. Sequenced input: peripheral blood. The chain uses TRBV7-9 and TRBJ2-7, with 10 bases lining up with TRBD1. The CDR3 DNA follows: TGTGCCAGCAGCTTAGTCCGAGGGACAGGGGCCTACGAGCAGTACGTC. As protein: CASSLVRGTGAYEQYV.